A single sample gave rise to the 29 T cell receptor beta chains below, sequenced in a study of type 1 and type 2 diabetes patients. The PCR template was genomic DNA. Amplification of the beta chain CDR3 used 30 forward and 13 reverse multiplex primers. MiXCR was run by TCRdb on the multiplex PCR reads, yielding one entry per CDR3 protein. The sample contains 250,000 to 300,000 distinct CDR3 sequences, more than 45% of which appear only once. The sample consisted of peripheral blood mononuclear cells (PBMCs). These receptors were obtained from a young man with type 2 diabetes.

The V gene is TRBV6-5, the J gene TRBJ2-7; 8 bases line up with TRBD2. Germline-derived CDR1 and CDR2 are MNHEY and SVGAGI. The V gene end was trimmed by 7 bases and the J gene end by 5 bases; junction bases not matched to a gene: 7. The CDR3 is 13 residues long. The CDR3 loop reads CASTGGTRHEQYF. DNA for the CDR3: TGTGCCAGCACCGGCGGGACTAGGCACGAGCAGTACTTC.

This chain links TRBV20-1 with TRBJ1-2; 7 positions match TRBD1. The germline V gene has CDR1 DFQATT and CDR2 SNEGSKA (reference sequence). V gave up 3 bases and J gave up 6 bases; unmatched junction bases: 7. The CDR3 totals 13 residues. The CDR3 reads CSARWQGGDGYTF. In DNA form, the CDR3 reads TGCAGTGCTAGGTGGCAGGGGGGGGATGGCTACACCTTC.

This clonotype was seen at least ten times. V usage is TRBV19 and J usage is TRBJ2-7; D might be TRBD2 (6 bases). The CDR3 consists of 13 residues. Germline loops: CDR1 LNHDA, CDR2 SQIVND (reference sequence). The V end lost 7 bases, the J end lost 5 bases, and 15 bases lay between the germline ends. CDR3 sequence reads: CASNGGGNDEQYF. CDR3 DNA: TGTGCCAGTAATGGTGGCGGGAACGACGAGCAGTACTTC.

As regards this clonotype: The junction differs from germline at one of its ends, possibly a read error. V gene TRBV7-9 combines with J gene TRBJ2-7; D is perhaps TRBD2 (5 bases). Germline values: CDR1 SEHNR, CDR2 FQNEAQ (reference sequence). There are 15 residues in the CDR3. CDR3 nucleotide sequence: TGCGCCAGCAGCCTGTTGCCCCGGCGGGCCTACGAGCAGTACTTC. This sequence encodes CASSLLPRRAYEQYF.

This clonotype has only one observation. The CDR3 DNA reads as TGTGCCAGCAGTGGGGGTGGGACAGGGACAGATACGCAGTATTTT. Protein product: CASSGGGTGTDTQYF. The genes are TRBV2 and TRBJ2-3, with 9 bases that match TRBD1. From germline, CDR1 is SNHLY and CDR2 FYNNEI. The CDR3 length is 15 residues. V was clipped by 4 bases and J by 3 bases; unmatched bases: 5.

The chain recombines TRBV6-1 with TRBJ1-2; tentative D call: TRBD1 (5 bases). Per the germline V gene, CDR1 is MNHNS and CDR2 is SASEGT. With 6 bases removed from V and 5 bases from J, the gap between germline ends came to 13 bases. CDR3 length: 13 amino acids. The DNA for the CDR3 is TGTGCCAGCAGCCTGGCAGGGCAATATGGCTACACCTTC. The encoded protein is CASSLAGQYGYTF.

The genes are TRBV19 and TRBJ1-4; the D gene is possibly TRBD1 (6 bases). The V gene lost 3 bases and the J gene lost 6 bases, with 11 bases spanning the gap. Germline values: CDR1 LNHDA, CDR2 SQIVND (reference sequence). The CDR3 has 14 amino acids. CDR3: CASSIDRYYEKLFF. In DNA form, the CDR3 reads TGTGCCAGTAGTATCGACAGGTACTATGAAAAACTGTTTTTT.

The J gene is TRBJ1-6, the V gene TRBV28; no definite D call. Germline values: CDR1 MDHEN, CDR2 SYDVKM. The CDR3 runs 15 residues. Trimming removed 5 bases at V and 7 bases at J, with 15 bases between. This CDR3 is CASSTLGEANSPLHF. In DNA, the CDR3 is TGTGCCAGCAGTACACTTGGGGAAGCGAATTCACCCCTCCACTTT.

This rearrangement joins TRBV7-8 to TRBJ2-1; 10 nucleotides agree with TRBD2. Germline values: CDR1 SGHVS, CDR2 FQNEAQ. The trim removed 4 bases at V and 9 bases at J, leaving 6 bases unmatched. The CDR3 covers 14 residues. The CDR3 sequence is CASSSSQREGEQFF. As DNA, the CDR3 is TGTGCCAGCAGCTCCTCCCAGCGGGAGGGTGAGCAGTTCTTC.

The chain recombines TRBV4-2 with TRBJ1-1, with a weak D call TRBD1 (5 bases). The CDR3 loop spans 12 amino acids. Trimming pared 0 bases from V and 7 bases from J, leaving 6 bases between. Germline V gene lookup returns CDR1 LGHNA and CDR2 YNFKEQ. In DNA form, the CDR3 reads TGTGCCAGCAGCCAAGAGGGGGGTGAAGCTTTCTTT. Protein: CASSQEGGEAFF.

As to this clonotype: The junction differs from germline at one of its ends, possibly a read error. The chain recombines TRBV2 with TRBJ2-5; a weak D match, TRBD1 (6 bases). CDR3 length: 15 residues. Germline V lookup: CDR1 SNHLY, CDR2 FYNNEI. This CDR3 is CASSDVDRLGDEQSF. The CDR3 coding sequence is TGTGCCAGCAGTGACGTTGACAGGCTGGGCGATGAGCAGTCCTTC.

The chain has TRBV6-6 and TRBJ2-7; D perhaps matches TRBD1 (6 bases). Trimming pared 5 bases from V and 0 bases from J, leaving 11 bases between. Per the germline V gene, CDR1 is MNHNY and CDR2 is SVGAGI (reference sequence). The CDR3 has 14 amino acids. The CDR3 protein is CASSDQGYSYEQYF. The CDR3 coding sequence is TGTGCCAGCAGTGACCAGGGGTACTCCTACGAGCAGTACTTC.

Turning to this clonotype: The junction and the germline gene differ at one end; a read error may be behind it. The CDR3 protein is CARRHENTGGLFF. The CDR3 region has the DNA TGTGCCAGAAGACACGAGAACACCGGGGGGCTGTTTTTT. V gene TRBV2 combines with J gene TRBJ2-2, with a possible D match to TRBD2 (6 bases). Germline lookup yields CDR1 SNHLY and CDR2 FYNNEI. This CDR3 spans 13 amino acids.

J is TRBJ1-2 and V is TRBV7-2; D possibly corresponds to TRBD1 (5 bases). Germline V CDR1 and CDR2: SGHTA, FQGNSA. This CDR3 spans 14 amino acids. With 4 bases removed from V and 4 bases from J, the gap between germline ends came to 13 bases. In DNA, the CDR3 is TGTGCCAGCAGCTCGGGACTGCTAAGCTATGGCTACACCTTC. Residues: CASSSGLLSYGYTF.

The rearrangement uses TRBV4-3 and TRBJ2-5; TRBD2 agrees at 12 bases. The J call is in doubt because the DNA end fits TRBJ2-1 better. CDR1 LGHNA and CDR2 YSLEER come from the germline V gene. CDR3 length equals 17 residues. Here the CDR3 DNA reads TGCGCCAGCAGCCTTTTACTAGCGGGGGGCAGTCCCAATGAGCAGTTCTTC. It yields the protein CASSLLLAGGSPNEQFF.

This clonotype came up once. The chain employs TRBV20-1 and TRBJ1-2, with D unclear. V was shortened by 5 bases and J by 5 bases, with 12 bases between the two germline ends. CDR3 length equals 12 residues. From germline, CDR1 is DFQATT and CDR2 SNEGSKA (reference sequence). The CDR3 sequence: CSAPHGNYGYTF. The DNA for the CDR3 is TGCAGTGCTCCTCACGGAAATTATGGCTACACCTTC.

This clonotype was picked up one time. V usage is TRBV6-5 and J usage is TRBJ2-2, with D possibly matching TRBD1 (7 bases). Between the trimmed V and J ends, which lost 6 bases and 6 bases, there was a span of 17 bases. The CDR3 runs to 15 residues. CDR1 and CDR2 (germline): MNHEY, SVGAGI. CDR3 region: CASSPPPRGAGELFF. Written as DNA, the CDR3 is TGTGCCAGCAGCCCCCCCCCCAGGGGGGCCGGGGAGCTGTTTTTT.

The chain combines TRBV25-1 with TRBJ2-7; 15 nucleotides line up with TRBD2. The CDR3 sequence is 17 residues long. The J segment lost 4 bases and the V segment lost 6 bases, leaving 10 bases of the junction unmatched. Germline CDR1 MGHDK, CDR2 SYGVNS. CDR3 DNA sequence: TGTGCCAGCAGCTTAGGACTAGCGGGAGGGCTGTTTTACGAGCAGTACTTC. This gives the protein CASSLGLAGGLFYEQYF.

This sequence joins TRBV2 and TRBJ1-2, with a weak D call TRBD1 (6 bases). Trimming stripped 7 bases from V and 6 bases from J, with 6 bases between. Germline CDR1 is SNHLY and CDR2 is FYNNEI. The CDR3 is 10 amino acids. The CDR3 DNA sequence: TGTGCCAGCACAGGGGATGGCTACACCTTC. Amino acids: CASTGDGYTF.

This clonotype showed up just a few times. The genes are TRBV28 and TRBJ2-2; the D is unclear. Trimming removed 6 bases at V and 7 bases at J, with 9 bases between. The CDR3 loop spans 12 amino acids. CDR1 is MDHEN and CDR2 is SYDVKM in the germline V gene. CDR3 sequence: CASSFLVGELFF. CDR3 coding DNA: TGTGCCAGCAGCTTTTTGGTCGGGGAGCTGTTTTTT.

The gene calls are TRBV7-2 and TRBJ1-1; no reliable D call. Trimming took 1 base from V and 10 from J, leaving 10 bases between them. This CDR3 is 12 amino acids long. Germline V gives CDR1 SGHTA, CDR2 FQGNSA. In nucleotides, the CDR3 is TGTGCCAGCAGCTTAGGCCTAAGTCCAGCTTTCTTT. Translation: CASSLGLSPAFF.

This clonotype occurred a few times. This chain uses TRBV7-8 with TRBJ2-7; 8 bases map to TRBD1. CDR3 length equals 16 residues. The V and J ends lost 2 bases and 1 base, in that order; junction bases with no gene match: 7. Looked up from germline, CDR1 is SGHVS and CDR2 is FQNEAQ. The CDR3 sequence is CASSLRRDRSSYEQYF. The CDR3 DNA reads TGTGCCAGCAGCTTACGGAGGGACAGGAGTTCCTACGAGCAGTACTTC.

The genes are TRBV27 and TRBJ1-1, with 8 bases fitting TRBD1. The germline V gene encodes CDR1 MNHEY and CDR2 SMNVEV (reference sequence). The length of the CDR3 is 16 residues. Trimming removed 5 bases from V and 0 bases from J; junction bases left unmatched: 8. Here the CDR3 DNA reads TGTGCCAGCAGTGGGTACCGGGGACAGGTGAACACTGAAGCTTTCTTT. It codes for CASSGYRGQVNTEAFF.

This clonotype was picked up a small number of times. CDR3 nucleotides: TGCAGTGCCCAGCAAAGCGTAACTAGCCGTAGTACGCAGTATTTT. Translating gives CSAQQSVTSRSTQYF. The genes are TRBV20-1 and TRBJ2-3; tentative D call: TRBD2 (6 bases). V shed 6 bases and J shed 8 bases, with 24 bases lying between them. The CDR3 totals 15 residues. CDR1 and CDR2 from the germline V gene are DFQATT and SNEGSKA (reference sequence).

The chain recombines TRBV7-3 with TRBJ2-2; no definite D call. CDR3 length: 13 amino acids. Looked up from germline, CDR1 is SGHTA and CDR2 is FQGTGA. Deletions cut 5 bases from V and 4 bases from J, with 8 bases between. The DNA for the CDR3 is TGTGCCAGCAGCCGACCGGGCACCGGGGAGCTGTTTTTT. Its translation: CASSRPGTGELFF.

This clonotype was picked up a small number of times. The chain carries TRBV27 and TRBJ2-7; TRBD1 matches 8 bases. The CDR3 sequence is 14 residues long. Germline V gene data show CDR1 as MNHEY and CDR2 as SMNVEV (reference sequence). J gave up 3 bases and V 3 bases, and 4 bases lay outside the gene matches. The DNA for the CDR3 is TGTGCCAGCAGTTTCACAGGGGGTGGCTACGAGCAGTACTTC. Its translation is CASSFTGGGYEQYF.

The CDR3 nucleotides are TGCAGTGCTAGACCCCGACTAGCGGAAAAAGAGACCCAGTACTTC. This gives the protein CSARPRLAEKETQYF. The chain links TRBV20-1 to TRBJ2-5, with 9 bases lining up with TRBD2. The V gene end was trimmed by 2 bases and the J gene end by 3 bases; junction bases not matched to a gene: 7. Germline values: CDR1 DFQATT, CDR2 SNEGSKA (reference sequence). The length of the CDR3 is 15 residues.

The rearrangement links TRBV28 to TRBJ2-7; D is ambiguous. V was shortened by 3 bases and J by 5 bases, with 11 bases between the two germline ends. This CDR3 region has 13 residues. The germline V gene encodes CDR1 MDHEN and CDR2 SYDVKM. The CDR3 loop reads CASSFRGGDEQYF. The CDR3 coding sequence is TGTGCCAGCAGTTTTAGAGGTGGTGACGAGCAGTACTTC.

The J gene is TRBJ2-2, the V gene TRBV12-3 or TRBV12-4, with 14 bases lining up with TRBD2. The CDR3 sequence is 15 residues long. Losses at the gene ends were 7 bases for V and 13 bases for J; bases not matched to a gene: 11. CDR3 in DNA: TGTGCCAGCACCCTCGGACTAGCGGGGGGCGTGGGGCTGTTTTTT. Translation: CASTLGLAGGVGLFF.